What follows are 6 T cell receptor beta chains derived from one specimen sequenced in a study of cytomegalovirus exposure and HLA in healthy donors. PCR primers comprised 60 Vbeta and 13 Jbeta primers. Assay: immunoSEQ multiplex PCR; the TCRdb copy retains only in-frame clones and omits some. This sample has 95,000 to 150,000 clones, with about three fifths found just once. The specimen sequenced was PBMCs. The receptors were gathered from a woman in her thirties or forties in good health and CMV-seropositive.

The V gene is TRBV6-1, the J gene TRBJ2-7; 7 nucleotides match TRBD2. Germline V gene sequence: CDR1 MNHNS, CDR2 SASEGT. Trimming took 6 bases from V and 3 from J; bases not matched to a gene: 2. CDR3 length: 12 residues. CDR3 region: CASRSGGYEQYF. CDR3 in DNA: TGTGCCAGCAGGTCGGGGGGCTACGAGCAGTACTTC.

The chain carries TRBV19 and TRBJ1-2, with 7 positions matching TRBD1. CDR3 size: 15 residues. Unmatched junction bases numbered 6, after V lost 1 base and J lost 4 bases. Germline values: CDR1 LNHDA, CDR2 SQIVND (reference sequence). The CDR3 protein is CASSIGNRGGYGYTF. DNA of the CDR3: TGTGCCAGTAGTATAGGGAACAGGGGAGGCTATGGCTACACCTTC.

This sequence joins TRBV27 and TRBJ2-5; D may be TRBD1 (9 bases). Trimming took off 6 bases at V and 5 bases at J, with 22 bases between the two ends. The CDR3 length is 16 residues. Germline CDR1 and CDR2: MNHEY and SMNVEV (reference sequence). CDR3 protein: CASSTSGGQGVETQYF. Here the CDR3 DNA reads TGTGCCAGCAGCACGAGCGGGGGACAGGGTGTGGAGACCCAGTACTTC.

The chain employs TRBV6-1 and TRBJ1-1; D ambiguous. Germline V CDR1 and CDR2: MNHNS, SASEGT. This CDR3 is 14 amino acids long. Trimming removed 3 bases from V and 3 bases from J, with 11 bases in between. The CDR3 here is CASSDPTIDTEAFF. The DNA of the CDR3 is TGTGCCAGCAGTGACCCTACGATCGACACTGAAGCTTTCTTT.

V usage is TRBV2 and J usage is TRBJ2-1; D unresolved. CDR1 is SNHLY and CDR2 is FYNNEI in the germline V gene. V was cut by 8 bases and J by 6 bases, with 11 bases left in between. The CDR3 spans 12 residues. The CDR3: CASFDFGNEQFF. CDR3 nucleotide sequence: TGTGCCAGCTTTGACTTCGGCAATGAGCAGTTCTTC.

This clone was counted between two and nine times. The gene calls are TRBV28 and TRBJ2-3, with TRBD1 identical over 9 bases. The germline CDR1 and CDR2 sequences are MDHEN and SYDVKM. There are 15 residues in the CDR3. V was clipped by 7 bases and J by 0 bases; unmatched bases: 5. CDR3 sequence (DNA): TGTGCCAGCAACTTGGACAGGGGAAGCACAGATACGCAGTATTTT. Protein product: CASNLDRGSTDTQYF.